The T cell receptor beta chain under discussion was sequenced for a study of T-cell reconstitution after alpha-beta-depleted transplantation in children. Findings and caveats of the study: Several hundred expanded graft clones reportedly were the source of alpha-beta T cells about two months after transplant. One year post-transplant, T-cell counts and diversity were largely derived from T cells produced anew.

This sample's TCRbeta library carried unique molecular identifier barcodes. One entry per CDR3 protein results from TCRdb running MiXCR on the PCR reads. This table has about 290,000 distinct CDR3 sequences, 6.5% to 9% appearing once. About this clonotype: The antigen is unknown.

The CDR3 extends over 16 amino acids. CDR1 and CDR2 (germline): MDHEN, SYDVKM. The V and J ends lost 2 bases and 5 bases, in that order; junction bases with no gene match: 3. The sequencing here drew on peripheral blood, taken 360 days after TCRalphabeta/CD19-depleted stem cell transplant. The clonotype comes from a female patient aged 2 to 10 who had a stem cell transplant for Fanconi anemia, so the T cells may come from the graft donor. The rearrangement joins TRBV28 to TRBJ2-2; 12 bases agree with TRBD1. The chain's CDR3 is CASSLKGQGATGELFF. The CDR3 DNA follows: TGTGCCAGCAGTTTAAAGGGACAGGGGGCGACCGGGGAGCTGTTTTTT.